This T cell receptor (beta chain) was identified during a study of cytomegalovirus exposure and HLA in healthy donors. Study outcomes and limitations: The study recorded 160 or so TCR beta chains that were cytomegalovirus-associated. Common viral pathogens (according to a later analysis) appeared linked to several of the most significant clusters.

In the PCR, 60 Vbeta and 13 Jbeta primers were used. Here immunoSEQ multiplex PCR was the method, and the copy in TCRdb shows in-frame clones only, minus some. The sample gives about 160,000 clones, about 81% of which show up once; approximately 3% is in the top ten. Comment on this clone: Its antigen is still unknown.

Trimming at V came to 4 bases and at J to 4 bases, leaving 13 bases not matched to a gene. The CDR3 runs 17 residues. The germline V gene has CDR1 SGHNT and CDR2 YYREEE (reference sequence). The gene calls are TRBV5-4 and TRBJ1-2; 10 bases match TRBD1. The receptor comes from a woman between 45 and 60 years old in good health and CMV-seropositive. Material: PBMCs. The CDR3 protein is CASSPVGRQGASYGYTF. The CDR3 nucleotides read TGTGCCAGCAGCCCGGTGGGGAGACAGGGGGCTTCCTATGGCTACACCTTC.